The entry below describes one T cell receptor (beta chain). V was clipped by 4 bases and J by 4 bases, with 13 bases between them. The length of the CDR3 is 14 residues. The germline CDR1 and CDR2 sequences are MNHEY and SVGAGI. This sample stems from a study of cytomegalovirus exposure and HLA in healthy donors. The data were produced by immunoSEQ multiplex PCR, yet TCRdb's version contains in-frame clones alone and is incomplete. Of about 64,000 clones in the sample, 75% to 90% are singletons; the top ten hold around 1.7%. This chain joins TRBV6-5 and TRBJ2-5; no clear D. Source material: PBMCs. This TCR was sampled from a woman aged 18-30 years in good health and CMV-seronegative. The CDR3 DNA sequence: TGTGCCAGCAGTTCGGGTATCCGATCAGAGACCCAGTACTTC. Translating it yields CASSSGIRSETQYF.